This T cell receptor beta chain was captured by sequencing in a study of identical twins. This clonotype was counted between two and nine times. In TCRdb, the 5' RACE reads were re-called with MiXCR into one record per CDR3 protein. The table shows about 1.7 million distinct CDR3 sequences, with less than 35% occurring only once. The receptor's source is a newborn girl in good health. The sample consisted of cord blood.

The CDR3 reads CASRTTDTYEQYF. CDR3 DNA sequence: TGTGCCAGCAGGACGACAGATACCTACGAGCAGTACTTC. This chain uses TRBV6-2 or TRBV6-3 with TRBJ2-7; D is possibly TRBD1 (5 bases). The CDR3 sequence is 13 residues long. V dropped 6 bases and J dropped 2 bases, with 11 bases sitting between them. CDR1 MNHEY and CDR2 SVGEGT come from the germline V gene.